The source of this T cell receptor (beta chain) is a study of vaccination and CD4 T cells after COVID-19. About the research overall: Recovered patients in the cohort numbered six men and four women, two of them Hispanic.

Germline CDR1 DFQATT, CDR2 SNEGSKA (reference sequence). The CDR3 spans 15 residues. Germline trimming cut 1 base from V and 7 bases from J; bases unmatched to any gene: 9. Once obtained from cultured CD4+ T cells, the DNA was sequenced using the Oncomine TCR Beta short-read assay. TCRdb processed the PCR reads anew with MiXCR; each CDR3 protein has one entry. This repertoire shows about 12,000 distinct CDR3 sequences, around 64% found once; its top ten account for more than 13%. Treatment: roughly 10-day PBMC culture with coronavirus spike peptide pools or control peptides (ViraFEST assay). ViraFEST used peptide pools to expand antigen-specific T cells before TCR sequencing. Peptide pools at around 9.9 ug/ml stimulated 2 million or so PBMCs per well with about 9.5 IU/ml IL-2. In the case of this clonotype: Its antigen remains unidentified.

Sequencing input: CD4+ T cells from blood, cultured in vitro. The origin of this receptor is a human donor who had recovered from COVID-19. J is TRBJ1-2 and V is TRBV20-1, with TRBD1 identical over 10 bases. The chain's CDR3 is CSARGGTGVTGGYTF. CDR3 sequence (DNA): TGCAGTGCTAGAGGGGGGACAGGGGTGACCGGTGGCTACACCTTC.